This T cell receptor (beta chain) was identified in a study of blood T cell repertoires in COVID-19. Study at large: The study drew acute and convalescent COVID-19 samples from the United States, Italy and Spain. T cells, B-cell-depleted T cells, or PBMCs provided the cDNA or gDNA that served as material.

Methods used by the authors: Reference gene primer amplification in the assay estimated nucleated cell counts. TCRdb keeps only in-frame clones here, not all; method: immunoSEQ multiplex PCR. The DNA gave D and trimming, while V, J and clone size come from that table. The profile shows about 15,000 clones, approximately 89% of them singletons. Germline V lookup: CDR1 SGHRS, CDR2 YFSETQ. The V gene end was trimmed by 0 bases and the J gene end by 5 bases; junction bases not matched to a gene: 8. The CDR3 has 16 amino acids. The sequencing input was peripheral blood. The sequence came from a human donor in a cohort sampled during active COVID-19. This chain links TRBV5-1 with TRBJ2-5, with TRBD2 matching 9 bases. CDR3 DNA sequence: TGCGCCAGCAGCTTGGGGGTTAGCGGGAGCATGGAGACCCAGTACTTC. Residues: CASSLGVSGSMETQYF.